What follows are 3 T cell receptor beta chains derived from one specimen sequenced in a study of T cell repertoires in cytomegalovirus infection. TCRdb passed the reads through MiXCR, listing each CDR3 protein once. The sample shows approximately 500,000 distinct CDR3 sequences, about 15% of them seen only once. Sequenced material: CD8+ T cells from PBMCs. The receptors were sampled from a human donor in good health (CMV status not recorded). Some clones in this sample may be carry-over from other donors' samples.

This clonotype was picked up a small number of times. The genes are TRBV5-6 and TRBJ2-7; D possibly matches TRBD1 or TRBD2 (6 bases each). The CDR3 is 13 amino acids. Trimming removed 0 bases at V and 6 bases at J, with 10 bases between. Germline V gene lookup returns CDR1 SGHDT and CDR2 YYEEEE. The CDR3 spells CASSLVRGVEQYF. Here the CDR3 DNA reads TGTGCCAGCAGCTTGGTTAGGGGGGTCGAGCAGTACTTC.

This sequence joins TRBV9 and TRBJ2-3; 9 bases align to TRBD2. V shed 1 base, J shed 6 bases, and the junction held 6 bases outside the gene matches. Germline CDR1 and CDR2: SGDLS and YYNGEE. CDR3 length: 15 residues. CDR3 DNA: TGTGCCAGCAGCGTATTCGCGGGAGGGCCGGATACGCAGTATTTT. Encoded protein: CASSVFAGGPDTQYF.

This clonotype has at least ten counts. The chain uses TRBV5-4 and TRBJ2-3; D unresolved. The length of the CDR3 is 18 residues. Deletions cut 5 bases from V and 0 bases from J, with 22 bases between. From germline, CDR1 is SGHNT and CDR2 YYREEE (reference sequence). DNA for the CDR3: TGTGCCAGCAGACCCTCATCGGCTGGCGGCCCTAGCACAGATACGCAGTATTTT. The encoded protein is CASRPSSAGGPSTDTQYF.